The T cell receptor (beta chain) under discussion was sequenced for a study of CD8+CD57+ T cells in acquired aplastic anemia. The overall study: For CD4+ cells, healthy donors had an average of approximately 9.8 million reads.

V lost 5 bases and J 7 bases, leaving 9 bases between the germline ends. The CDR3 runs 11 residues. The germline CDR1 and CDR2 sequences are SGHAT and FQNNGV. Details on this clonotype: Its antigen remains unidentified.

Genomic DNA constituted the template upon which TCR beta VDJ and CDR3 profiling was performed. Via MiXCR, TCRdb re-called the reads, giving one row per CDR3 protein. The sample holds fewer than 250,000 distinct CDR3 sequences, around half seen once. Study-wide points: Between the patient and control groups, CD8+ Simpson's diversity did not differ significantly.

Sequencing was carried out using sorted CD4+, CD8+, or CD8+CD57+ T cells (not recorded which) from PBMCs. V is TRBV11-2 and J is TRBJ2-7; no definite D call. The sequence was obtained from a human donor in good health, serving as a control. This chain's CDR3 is CASSTTWEQYF. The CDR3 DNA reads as TGTGCCAGCAGCACGACTTGGGAGCAGTACTTC.